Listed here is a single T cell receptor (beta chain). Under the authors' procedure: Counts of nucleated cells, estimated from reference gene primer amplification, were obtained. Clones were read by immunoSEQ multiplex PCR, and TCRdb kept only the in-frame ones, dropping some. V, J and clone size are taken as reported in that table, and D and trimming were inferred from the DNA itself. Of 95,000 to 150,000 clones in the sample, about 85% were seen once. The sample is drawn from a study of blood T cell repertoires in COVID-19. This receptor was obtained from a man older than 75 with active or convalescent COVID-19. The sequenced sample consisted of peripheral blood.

Here the CDR3 reads CASSPPAGYEQYF. CDR3 DNA: TGTGCCAGCTCACCCCCGGCGGGCTACGAGCAGTACTTC. The chain joins TRBV18 to TRBJ2-7; tentative D call: TRBD2 (5 bases). CDR1 KGHSH and CDR2 LQKENI come from the germline V gene. This CDR3 has 13 amino acids. Between the trimmed V and J ends, which lost 3 bases and 3 bases, there was a span of 9 bases. Drawing the rest from reference TRBV18 and TRBJ2-7, the complete variable domain is NAGVMQNPRHLVRRRGQEARLRCSPMKGHSHVYWYRQLPEEGLKFMVYLQKENIIDESGMPKERFSAEFPKEGPSILRIQQVVRGDSAAYFCASSPPAGYEQYFGPGTRLTVT.